This T cell receptor (beta chain) was identified during a study of spatial heterogeneity in lung cancer (dated by TCRdb to the late 2010s). With regard to the full study: Donors were approximately 72 patients with early-stage, untreated non-small cell lung cancer from the lung TRACERx cohort. At surgery, about 210 tumor regions, around 64 matched nontumor lung samples and a few dozen PBMC samples were TCR-sequenced for both alpha and beta chains. Beta-chain transcripts were consistently detected in greater numbers than alpha-chain transcripts, which likely reflected higher beta-chain transcript abundance. In the raw uncorrected reads, each unique combination of TCR and UMI appeared more than ten times on average. Follow-up PBMC samples were sequenced whenever the samples were available, and the median time to follow-up was approximately 24 months after resection. Nonsynonymous mutation counts, determined by whole-exome sequencing of tumor tissue, were related to TCR repertoire features. In non-small cell lung cancer, the study quantitatively compared TCR alpha and beta repertoires across several tumor regions, matched nontumor lung, and blood.

This clonotype was counted at least ten times. Its antigen is unknown. No quality values exist for individual bases; no much larger clone is one base distant. The research as a whole found: Additional single-cell paired TCR alpha and beta sequencing was considered necessary to confirm, at a functional level, the hypothesis that regional TCRs recognize regional mutations. Ubiquitous expanded tumor TCRs were found in blood more often at tumor resection than at routine follow-up. Comparisons of baseline and follow-up blood repertoires included only 11 to 15 patients.

Library generation was performed with 5' RACE. Sequencing was carried out with a NextSeq 500. In the TCR library protocol, a unique molecular identifier was attached to each TCR cDNA molecule so that PCR and sequencing errors could be corrected. On the authors' methods: TCR identification, UMI-based error correction and CDR3 extraction were all carried out with Decombinator tools. TCRs above a frequency of 2 per 1,000, corresponding to the top 1% of the tumor frequency distribution, were defined as expanded. Renyi diversity was calculated using the R vegan package after each repertoire was subsampled 100 times to 5,000 TCRs. CDR3 similarity networks were built from amino acid triplet string-kernel similarity, with CDR3s being connected when pairwise similarity was above 0.82. Starting from the raw public reads, TCRdb applied fastp trimming at Q25, assembled clones with MiXCR and retained in-frame beta chains. When rows share a CDR3 protein, they turn into one entry using the most common DNA and genes. In this record, the V and J calls reflect TCRdb's handling and not the investigators' own analysis. This sample holds 45,000 to 55,000 distinct CDR3 sequences; about 11% were observed only once. Roughly 32% of the sample comes from the top ten.

V was cut back by 4 bases and J by 5 bases, leaving a gap of 14 bases between them. Including cysteine and phenylalanine, the CDR3 has 14 amino acids. Only the CDR3 part of the read is kept: 42 bases, read in frame from the first base. CDR1 is given as MGHRA and CDR2 as YSYEKL, both from the germline V gene. In light of the paper, this sample's time point label describes: blood at routine non-recurrence follow-up after resection. TCR sequencing used whole RNA extracted from tumor and nontumor lung tissue, or from cryopreserved PBMC samples, without cell sorting. Only patients with enough RNA available from two or more tumor regions were chosen for TCR sequencing.

Here the chain combines TRBV4-1 and TRBJ1-2; possibly the D gene is TRBD1, per 6 matching bases. This clonotype was sampled from a male donor with early-stage non-small cell lung cancer. The sequences come from PBMCs, collected at follow-up. This receptor carries the CDR3 CASSRETGGYGYTF. The DNA is as follows: TGCGCCAGCAGCCGAGAGACAGGAGGTTATGGCTACACCTTC.